These 29 T cell receptor beta chains were sequenced from one sample in a study of T cells in women clearing cervical HPV infection (dated by TCRdb to the late 2010s). Receptors were amplified or captured by the immunoSEQ multiplex PCR assay. Drawn from immuneACCESS, this table holds only the in-frame rearrangements with V and J called that TCRdb kept. Clones are partly lost; checked studies trace under half to an unresolved V gene and leave the rest unexplained. Per the sample table, the count is 46,000 or so clones. The top ten constitute 35% to 45% of the sample. Specimen: blood buffy coat. Every receptor here comes from a woman aged 18 to 75 with a cervical HPV16 infection that either progressed to CIN3+ or cleared (not recorded which).

A remark on this clone: The read terminates 3 residues ahead of where the CDR3 ends, so the germline J gene completes it. The V and J genes are TRBV20-1 and TRBJ2-3, with a weak D call TRBD2 (6 bases). The germline V and J ends were trimmed by 5 bases and 6 bases, with 15 bases remaining between them. The V gene's germline CDR1 is DFQATT and CDR2 SNEGSKA (reference sequence). The CDR3 has 13 amino acids. The CDR3 is CSASHPTSDTQYF. The CDR3 bases that were read are TGCAGTGCTTCCCACCCGACTAGTGATACG.

About this clone itself: The CDR3 extends 3 residues past the end of the read, so its final part is completed from the germline J gene. The chain combines TRBV11-3 with TRBJ2-3, with 10 bases fitting TRBD2. Germline CDR1 SGHNT, CDR2 YENEEA. This CDR3 has 15 amino acids. V dropped 5 bases and J dropped 0; count of bases not matched to a gene: 2. The CDR3 bases that were read are TGTGCCAGCAGCAAACTAGCGGGGAGCACAGATACG. Translating it yields CASSKLAGSTDT. The whole CDR3 protein is CASSKLAGSTDTQYF.

As concerns this clone: The read is 3 residues too short to cover the CDR3 end, so that end is filled in from the germline J gene. The chain combines TRBV12-3 or TRBV12-4 with TRBJ2-7; weak D call: TRBD2 (6 bases). Between the trimmed V and J ends, which lost 4 bases and 3 bases, there was a span of 16 bases. The length of the CDR3 is 15 residues. The sequenced part of the CDR3 DNA is TGTGCCAGCAGTTCACCCAGCGGGTCCTTCTACGAG. Its translation is CASSSPSGSFYE. The complete CDR3 reads CASSSPSGSFYEQYF.

Worth noting for this clone: The missing CDR3 end, 3 residues past where the read stops, is filled in from the germline J gene. V and J are TRBV20-1 and TRBJ2-1; TRBD2 matches at 9 bases. The germline V gene encodes CDR1 DFQATT and CDR2 SNEGSKA (reference sequence). Trimming removed 5 bases from V and 0 bases from J; junction bases left unmatched: 2. The CDR3 contains 14 residues. The DNA read from the CDR3 is TGCAGTGCTCAAGCGGGAGGCTCCTACAATGAG. The encoded protein is CSAQAGGSYNE. The complete CDR3 protein is CSAQAGGSYNEQFF.

Comments on this clone: The CDR3 end lies 3 residues beyond the end of the read and is filled in from the germline J gene. The chain is built from TRBV7-3 and TRBJ2-5; 11 nucleotides align to TRBD1. Germline V gene sequence: CDR1 SGHTA, CDR2 FQGTGA. This CDR3 has 15 amino acids. The J segment lost 4 bases and the V segment lost 3 bases, leaving 4 bases of the junction unmatched. The CDR3 loop reads CASSLTGTGGETQYF. The CDR3 bases that were read are TGTGCCAGCAGCTTGACCGGGACAGGGGGAGAGACC.

Partial CDR3 DNA: TGCGCCAGCAGTCAATCCCCGACAGGGTCAGGTTTCGGAAATTCACCC. Its protein product is CASSQSPTGSGFGNSP. The CDR3 in its entirety is CASSQSPTGSGFGNSPLHF. The chain links TRBV23-1 to TRBJ1-6; TRBD1 agrees at 7 bases. The CDR3 extends 3 residues past the end of the read, so its final part is completed from the germline J gene. TRBV23-1 is placed among ORFs of uncertain function. The length of the CDR3 is 19 residues. V shed 0 bases, J shed 7 bases, and the junction held 15 bases outside the gene matches.

On this clone: The read is 3 residues too short to cover the CDR3 end, so that end is filled in from the germline J gene. The genes are TRBV6-2 or TRBV6-3 and TRBJ2-3; 11 bases are shared with TRBD1. V lost 6 bases and J lost 2; bases outside the gene matches: 4. The V gene's germline CDR1 is MNHEY and CDR2 SVGEGT. CDR3 length equals 15 residues. CDR3 DNA, as far as it was read: TGTGCCAGCAGATTCGGACAGGGGGCCACAGATACG. It yields the protein CASRFGQGATDT. The whole CDR3 protein is CASRFGQGATDTQYF.

A remark on this clone: Sequencing ends 3 residues short of the CDR3 end; the germline J gene provides the rest. The rearrangement joins TRBV19 to TRBJ1-5, with D possibly matching TRBD1 (6 bases). The V and J ends lost 7 bases and 0 bases respectively, with 10 bases between them. In germline, CDR1 is LNHDA, CDR2 SQIVND (reference sequence). The CDR3 runs to 14 residues. CDR3 sequence: CASKAGDSNQPQHF. CDR3 bases read: TGTGCCAGTAAAGCAGGGGATAGCAATCAGCCC.

Turning to this clone: The read falls 3 residues short of the CDR3 end, and the missing part is taken from the germline J gene. V and J are TRBV18 and TRBJ2-7; TRBD1 aligns across 7 bases. The germline V gene encodes CDR1 KGHSH and CDR2 LQKENI. This CDR3 region has 15 residues. V shed 6 bases and J 0 bases; nucleotides not matched to a gene: 8. CDR3 loop: CASSQTGPNSYEQYF. CDR3 DNA, as far as it was read: TGTGCCAGCTCCCAGACAGGGCCTAACTCCTACGAG.

On this clone itself: The CDR3 goes on 3 residues after the read ends, and that part is filled in from the germline J gene. The chain joins TRBV30 to TRBJ1-1; D not resolved. The germline V gene has CDR1 GTSNPN and CDR2 SVGIG (reference sequence). The CDR3 is made up of 14 amino acids. Here the CDR3 reads CAWSEDWVGKLAFF. The DNA read from the CDR3 is TGTGCCTGGAGTGAGGACTGGGTGGGAAAATTG.

With respect to this clone: From the germline J gene comes the end of the CDR3, since the read stops 3 residues before it. The chain links TRBV18 to TRBJ1-2; 9 bases are shared with TRBD1. The CDR3 has 15 residues. The ends lost 1 base at V and 4 bases at J; junction bases unmatched: 4. Germline lookup yields CDR1 KGHSH and CDR2 LQKENI. CDR3 in amino acids: CASSPQGQGIYGYTF. CDR3 DNA, as far as it was read: TGTGCCAGCTCACCACAGGGACAGGGAATCTATGGC.

Concerning this clone itself: The CDR3 goes on 3 residues after the read ends, and that part is filled in from the germline J gene. The gene calls are TRBV7-2 and TRBJ1-2, with a possible D match to TRBD1 (5 bases). Germline CDR1 reads SGHTA; CDR2 reads FQGNSA. This CDR3 region has 14 residues. CDR3 amino acids: CASSRTTASYDYTF. The sequenced CDR3 bases are TGTGCCAGCAGCCGCACGACAGCCTCCTACGAC.

For this clone: The read gets to within 3 residues of the CDR3 end, and the germline J gene fills in the rest. The chain is built from TRBV5-5 and TRBJ2-7, with D unresolved. Germline CDR1 reads SGHKS; CDR2 reads YYEKEE (reference sequence). This CDR3 is built from 15 residues. V was cut by 2 bases and J by 4 bases, with 16 bases left in between. The sequenced part of the CDR3 DNA is TGTGCCAGCAGCTTTATGACTCTCCTGGAGTACGAG. Translated: CASSFMTLLEYE. In full, the CDR3 is CASSFMTLLEYEQYF.

With regard to this clone: The CDR3 end falls 3 residues outside the read, so it is completed with the germline J gene. The chain recombines TRBV19 with TRBJ2-5; 9 bases match TRBD2. V lost 3 bases to trimming and J lost 5 bases; unmatched junction nucleotides: 7. CDR1 is LNHDA and CDR2 is SQIVND in the germline V gene (reference sequence). The CDR3 sequence is 15 residues long. CDR3 bases read: TGTGCCAGTAGTATCTCATCCGGGACTAGCGAGACC. It translates to CASSISSGTSET. The CDR3 reads in full as CASSISSGTSETQYF.

Points on this clone: The DNA ends 3 residues before the CDR3 does, and the rest of the CDR3 is filled in from the germline J gene. This chain connects TRBV12-3 or TRBV12-4 to TRBJ2-7; 8 bases match TRBD1. CDR3 length: 14 residues. The ends lost 6 bases at V and 5 bases at J; junction bases unmatched: 9. Partial CDR3 DNA: TGTGCCAGCAGGCCCGGACAGGGTTTCAACGAG. Amino acids: CASRPGQGFNE. In full, the CDR3 is CASRPGQGFNEQYF.

In the case of this clone: Read data end 3 residues before the CDR3 end; the end is taken from the germline J gene. The chain couples TRBV12-3 or TRBV12-4 to TRBJ1-5, with D possibly matching TRBD1 (5 bases). Trimming cost V 7 bases and J 6 bases, with 10 bases left between them. The CDR3 spans 12 residues. The CDR3 DNA, read in part, is TGTGCCAGCACCTCAGGGCTTCAGCCC. This codes for CASTSGLQP. From start to end, the CDR3 is CASTSGLQPQHF.

In regard to this clone: The sequence runs out 3 residues before the end of the CDR3; the remainder is reconstructed from the germline J gene. V gene TRBV7-6 combines with J gene TRBJ2-2; D is unclear. The germline gives CDR1 SGHVS, CDR2 FNYEAQ. There are 15 residues in the CDR3. This CDR3 is CASSLILATNEKLFF. The CDR3 bases that were read are TGTGCCAGCAGCCTGATTCTTGCAACTAATGAAAAG.

Details on this clone: The read gets to within 3 residues of the CDR3 end, and the germline J gene fills in the rest. The chain combines TRBV7-9 with TRBJ2-3; 7 bases are a match to TRBD1. Germline V CDR1 and CDR2: SEHNR, FQNEAQ (reference sequence). CDR3 length: 14 amino acids. The CDR3 sequence: CASSFPRDRETQYF. CDR3 bases read: TGTGCCAGCAGCTTTCCCCGGGACAGAGAGACG.

Remarks on this clone: The observed sequence ends 3 residues before the CDR3 terminus, with the missing tail filled in from the germline J gene. The chain is built from TRBV2 and TRBJ2-1; 8 nucleotides agree with TRBD1. The V gene's germline CDR1 is SNHLY and CDR2 FYNNEI. Trimming cost V 6 bases and J 2 bases; bases outside gene matches: 3. The CDR3 runs 14 residues. CDR3 DNA, as far as it was read: TGTGCCAGCAGCCCGGGACAGGCCTACAATGAG. Translation gives CASSPGQAYNE. The whole CDR3 protein reads CASSPGQAYNEQFF.

Comments on this clone: The sequenced fragment ends 3 residues before the CDR3 boundary, so the rest is inferred from the germline J gene. This rearrangement joins TRBV2 to TRBJ2-1; 12 nucleotides match TRBD2. The V and J ends lost 3 bases and 4 bases, in that order; junction bases with no gene match: 1. Germline V CDR1 and CDR2: SNHLY, FYNNEI. This CDR3 spans 15 amino acids. The CDR3: CASSEGLAGYNEQFF. The sequenced CDR3 bases are TGTGCCAGCAGTGAGGGACTAGCGGGTTACAATGAG.

Concerning this clone itself: The sequenced fragment ends 3 residues before the CDR3 boundary, so the rest is inferred from the germline J gene. The chain links TRBV20-1 to TRBJ1-1; D is ambiguous. Germline CDR1 and CDR2: DFQATT and SNEGSKA (reference sequence). The CDR3 has 14 amino acids. V shed 5 bases and J shed 0 bases, with 13 bases lying between them. CDR3 DNA, as far as it was read: TGCAGTGCTGGAACGGCGGCCATGAACACTGAA. Its translation: CSAGTAAMNTE. The entire CDR3 sequence reads CSAGTAAMNTEAFF.

Of note for this clone: The sequence runs out 3 residues before the end of the CDR3; the remainder is reconstructed from the germline J gene. V and J are TRBV7-9 and TRBJ2-7, with 7 bases matching TRBD1. The germline V gene encodes CDR1 SEHNR and CDR2 FQNEAQ (reference sequence). The CDR3 loop spans 14 amino acids. J was trimmed by 4 bases and V by 3 bases; bases with no gene match: 6. CDR3 bases read: TGTGCCAGCAGCTTTGGGCAGGGGGAATACGAG. Protein: CASSFGQGEYE. The complete CDR3 reads CASSFGQGEYEQYF.

A remark on this clone: At one boundary the junction diverges from the germline segment, which might be a read error. The read is 3 residues too short to cover the CDR3 end, so that end is filled in from the germline J gene. The same CDR3 can be traced to other DNA sequences in this sample. The V gene is TRBV19, the J gene TRBJ1-3; a possible D gene is TRBD1 (5 bases). Germline loops: CDR1 LNHDA, CDR2 SQIVND (reference sequence). CDR3 length: 16 residues. CDR3 region: CASSIPTERPGNTIYF. Partial CDR3 DNA: TGTGCCAGTAGTATACCGACAGAAAGACCTGGAAACACG.

Details on this clone: The read falls 3 residues short of the CDR3 end, and the missing part is taken from the germline J gene. J is TRBJ2-3 and V is TRBV7-2, with 9 positions matching TRBD1. Germline CDR1 is SGHTA and CDR2 is FQGNSA. The CDR3 is 15 residues long. CDR3 protein: CASSPWDRARKTQYF. The CDR3 DNA, read in part, is TGTGCCAGCAGCCCGTGGGACAGGGCACGAAAGACG.

The covered CDR3 bases are TGTGCCAGCAGCTCGGGACAGGGCGGGGAG. It codes for CASSSGQGGE. The whole CDR3 reads CASSSGQGGELFF. The chain couples TRBV7-3 to TRBJ2-2, with 9 positions matching TRBD1. The CDR3 end is not reached by the read, which stops 3 residues before it; the germline J gene fills it in. Germline V lookup: CDR1 SGHTA, CDR2 FQGTGA. The CDR3 sequence is 13 residues long. V lost 4 bases to trimming and J lost 7 bases; unmatched junction nucleotides: 1.

Details on this clone: The read falls 3 residues short of the CDR3 end, and the missing part is taken from the germline J gene. The chain recombines TRBV2 with TRBJ2-3, with D hard to call. Trimming stripped 9 bases from V and 6 bases from J, with 13 bases between. The length of the CDR3 is 12 residues. Germline V gives CDR1 SNHLY, CDR2 FYNNEI. The CDR3 reads CASKVEFDTQYF. The CDR3 DNA, read in part, is TGTGCCAGTAAAGTAGAGTTCGATACG.

About this clone: The read finishes 3 residues shy of the CDR3 end, and the germline J gene is used to complete it. The rearrangement links TRBV7-8 to TRBJ2-3; TRBD2 aligns across 8 bases. CDR1 is SGHVS, CDR2 FQNEAQ, per germline. The CDR3 extends over 15 amino acids. V gave up 1 base and J gave up 4 bases; unmatched junction bases: 4. The CDR3 bases that were read are TGTGCCAGCAGCTTAGTCGGACTAGCAGCAGATACG. It translates to CASSLVGLAADT. The entire CDR3 reads CASSLVGLAADTQYF.

Remarks on this clone: Read sequence stops 3 residues before the CDR3 end, and the germline J gene provides the missing end. This sequence joins TRBV19 and TRBJ1-5; D possibly corresponds to TRBD1 (5 bases). V was shortened by 5 bases and J by 7 bases, with 15 bases between the two germline ends. Germline assignment: CDR1 LNHDA and CDR2 SQIVND (reference sequence). This CDR3 contains 14 residues. CDR3 residues: CASSGFGGGQPQHF. The part of the CDR3 DNA that was read is TGTGCCAGTAGTGGGTTCGGGGGAGGCCAGCCC.

On this clone itself: The missing CDR3 end, 3 residues past where the read stops, is filled in from the germline J gene. The chain combines TRBV7-3 with TRBJ1-6; weak D call: TRBD1 (6 bases). Germline CDR1 reads SGHTA; CDR2 reads FQGTGA. The CDR3 spans 13 residues. Trimming took 3 bases from V and 8 from J, leaving 8 bases between them. Partial CDR3 DNA: TGTGCCAGCAGCTTCAAGGGGGATTCACCC. Amino acid sequence: CASSFKGDSP. The entire CDR3 protein is CASSFKGDSPLHF. Supplemented by reference TRBV7-3 and TRBJ1-6, the full variable domain reads GAGVSQTPSNKVTEKGKYVELRCDPISGHTALYWYRQSLGQGPEFLIYFQGTGAADDSGLPNDRFFAVRPEGSVSTLKIQRTERGDSAVYLCASSFKGDSPLHFGNGTRLTVT.